The 2 T cell receptor beta chains below come from one sample, sequenced in a study of metastatic and nonmetastatic thyroid tumors. MiXCR reprocessed the PCR reads for TCRdb. The data contain fewer than 30,000 clones, 15% to 20% of them singletons. Every patient was untreated before thyroid surgery. Sequences were obtained from blood. These receptors were collected from a female donor with papillary thyroid cancer or a benign thyroid nodule (not recorded which). Some clones in this sample may be carry-over from other donors' samples.

Only a few counts were recorded for this clone. The chain joins TRBV3-1 to TRBJ2-1; 10 bases map to TRBD2. The germline gives CDR1 LGHDT, CDR2 YNNKEL (reference sequence). V was clipped by 0 bases and J by 7 bases; unmatched bases: 12. CDR3 size: 18 residues. The CDR3 DNA reads as TGTGCCAGCAGCCAAGAAGGTCGGGTAGCGGGGGGTCTTAATGAGCAGTTCTTC. Protein: CASSQEGRVAGGLNEQFF.

This clone rates as medium-sized. The chain couples TRBV28 to TRBJ1-1; maybe TRBD1 (6 bases). This CDR3 region has 13 residues. Germline lookup yields CDR1 MDHEN and CDR2 SYDVKM. The germline V and J ends were trimmed by 5 bases and 6 bases, with 13 bases remaining between them. As DNA, the CDR3 is TGTGCCAGCAGTAGAACAGGGCACGCTGAAGCTTTCTTT. This gives the protein CASSRTGHAEAFF.